Each of the 23 T cell receptor beta chains below was sequenced from the same sample in a study of CD8+ T cells in alopecia areata. Isolated RNA was reverse transcribed into cDNA used as the sequencing template. The repertoire was sequenced with immunoSEQ multiplex PCR; TCRdb's copy has only in-frame clones and lacks some. The sample carries a few hundred thousand clones, 60% recorded once. As to treatment: oral pan-JAK inhibitor, 5-10 mg twice daily. The sequenced sample was CD4+ T cells sorted from blood, obtained around week 53, from a patient treated with tofacitinib. The receptors shown here come from a human donor with alopecia areata.

The rearrangement joins TRBV29-1 to TRBJ1-1; D gene uncertain. Per germline, CDR1 SQVTM and CDR2 ANQGSEA. The CDR3 is 13 residues long. Deletions cut 8 bases from V and 0 bases from J, with 13 bases between. The CDR3 DNA reads as TGCAGCTCCTCAAGGGCCGTGAACACTGAAGCTTTCTTT. As protein: CSSSRAVNTEAFF.

This sequence joins TRBV29-1 and TRBJ2-7, with 7 bases aligning to TRBD2. CDR3 length: 15 amino acids. Germline CDR1 SQVTM, CDR2 ANQGSEA. V was pared by 7 bases and J by 0 bases, with 12 bases of the junction left unmatched. The CDR3 DNA reads as TGCAGCGCGTCCGGGCGCGGGGGTCCCTCCTACGAGCAGTACTTC. Its translation: CSASGRGGPSYEQYF.

The chain couples TRBV27 to TRBJ2-3; D remains unclear. Trimming removed 2 bases at V and 0 bases at J, with 6 bases between. Germline loops: CDR1 MNHEY, CDR2 SMNVEV (reference sequence). CDR3 length: 14 amino acids. The CDR3 protein is CASSLRSSTDTQYF. The CDR3 DNA reads as TGTGCCAGCAGTTTAAGGTCTAGCACAGATACGCAGTATTTT.

This clone was recorded a few times. The chain joins TRBV29-1 to TRBJ1-2; no definite D call. Germline V gene sequence: CDR1 SQVTM, CDR2 ANQGSEA. V was pared by 7 bases and J by 4 bases, with 16 bases between. The CDR3 is 13 amino acids. The CDR3 DNA sequence: TGCAGCGCTCCGGAGGCCGCTAGCTATGGCTACACCTTC. Its protein product is CSAPEAASYGYTF.

The CDR3 region has the DNA TGCAGTGCTAGGGTGGTAGATACGCAGTATTTT. Translated: CSARVVDTQYF. The genes are TRBV20-1 and TRBJ2-3; D unclear. Looked up from germline, CDR1 is DFQATT and CDR2 is SNEGSKA (reference sequence). This CDR3 has 11 residues. Trimming cost V 3 bases and J 5 bases, with 6 bases left between them.

In the case of this clone: Other DNA sequences of this sample code for an identical CDR3. The chain is built from TRBV5-1 and TRBJ2-5; D unresolved. The V end was cut by 1 base, the J end by 1 base, with 5 bases between. The CDR3 is 13 residues long. Germline loops: CDR1 SGHRS, CDR2 YFSETQ. The CDR3 loop is CASSLTRQETQYF. In DNA, the CDR3 is TGCGCCAGCAGCTTGACCCGCCAAGAGACCCAGTACTTC.

This clone was seen a handful of times. The J gene is TRBJ2-1, the V gene TRBV29-1, with unresolved D. Germline CDR1 is SQVTM and CDR2 is ANQGSEA. This CDR3 comprises 15 residues. V was trimmed by 0 bases and J by 5 bases, leaving 14 bases between them. The chain's CDR3 is CSVEDPRIVHNEQFF. CDR3 bases: TGCAGCGTTGAAGATCCGAGGATTGTTCACAATGAGCAGTTCTTC.

A few counts support this clone. This chain joins TRBV5-1 and TRBJ2-1; no firm D call. Germline V gives CDR1 SGHRS, CDR2 YFSETQ. The V gene lost 0 bases and the J gene lost 0 bases, with 10 bases spanning the gap. The CDR3 length is 16 residues. CDR3 amino acids: CASSLGGASSYNEQFF. The DNA for the CDR3 is TGCGCCAGCAGCTTGGGCGGCGCGAGCTCCTACAATGAGCAGTTCTTC.

The sample holds one count of this clone. This chain uses TRBV4-3 with TRBJ2-1; 8 nucleotides agree with TRBD1. Losses at the gene ends were 3 bases for V and 6 bases for J; bases not matched to a gene: 1. CDR1 is LGHNA, CDR2 YSLEER, per germline. The CDR3 consists of 13 residues. Here the CDR3 DNA reads TGCGCCAGCAGCCATACAGGGGGCAATGAGCAGTTCTTC. It is translated as CASSHTGGNEQFF.

The gene calls are TRBV7-8 and TRBJ1-6, with D tentatively TRBD1 (5 bases). The CDR3 is 15 amino acids. Trimming left V 5 bases short and J 7 bases short, with 15 bases between. Germline CDR1 reads SGHVS; CDR2 reads FQNEAQ. CDR3 sequence: CASSGSGTGNSPLHF. In nucleotides, the CDR3 is TGTGCCAGCAGCGGATCCGGGACGGGGAATTCACCCCTCCACTTT.

The chain recombines TRBV29-1 with TRBJ2-3, with D possibly TRBD2 on 5 matching bases. The CDR3 sequence is 13 residues long. The germline V gene has CDR1 SQVTM and CDR2 ANQGSEA. The V end was cut by 1 base, the J end by 8 bases, with 13 bases between. The CDR3 is CSVEASSEGTQYF. CDR3 bases: TGCAGCGTTGAAGCTTCAAGCGAGGGTACGCAGTATTTT.

CDR3 DNA sequence: TGCAGTGCTCCCCGGGACAATGAGCAGTTCTTC. It specifies CSAPRDNEQFF. This rearrangement joins TRBV20-1 to TRBJ2-1; no clear D gene. This CDR3 has 11 residues. CDR1 is DFQATT and CDR2 is SNEGSKA in the germline V gene (reference sequence). The germline V and J ends were trimmed by 5 bases and 5 bases, with 7 bases remaining between them.

This clone was recorded once. This sequence joins TRBV30 and TRBJ1-2; no reliable D call. The germline V gene encodes CDR1 GTSNPN and CDR2 SVGIG (reference sequence). This CDR3 region has 13 residues. The V and J ends lost 1 base and 5 bases respectively, with 11 bases between them. The CDR3 loop reads CAWSGGRRYGYTF. The DNA of the CDR3 is TGTGCCTGGAGTGGTGGCAGGCGGTATGGCTACACCTTC.

This clone was observed a single time. Other DNA sequences from this sample encode an identical CDR3 as well. The chain employs TRBV29-1 and TRBJ2-1; D call uncertain. CDR3 length equals 14 residues. Germline-derived CDR1 and CDR2 are SQVTM and ANQGSEA. The V end was cut by 3 bases, the J end by 1 base, with 10 bases between. CDR3: CSVESRKSYNEQFF. The CDR3 DNA follows: TGCAGCGTTGAGTCTAGGAAGTCCTACAATGAGCAGTTCTTC.

The CDR3 here is CASSQPNQGANYGYTF. The CDR3 DNA is TGTGCCAGCAGCCAACCCAACCAGGGGGCCAACTATGGCTACACCTTC. The chain links TRBV4-2 to TRBJ1-2; 8 bases are shared with TRBD1. The CDR3 totals 16 residues. Germline values: CDR1 LGHNA, CDR2 YNFKEQ. The V segment lost 2 bases and the J segment 2 bases; nucleotides outside the gene matches: 7.

V is TRBV7-8 and J is TRBJ1-2; weak D call: TRBD1 (6 bases). Germline assignment: CDR1 SGHVS and CDR2 FQNEAQ. Trimming left V 0 bases short and J 13 bases short, with 15 bases between. The CDR3 is 13 residues long. The CDR3 sequence is CASSLAGGQRVTF. CDR3 DNA: TGTGCCAGCAGCTTAGCAGGGGGACAAAGGGTCACCTTC. The full variable domain, with the rest looked up from reference TRBV7-8 and TRBJ1-2, is GAGVSQSPRYKVAKRGQDVALRCDPISGHVSLFWYQQALGQGPEFLTYFQNEAQLDKSGLPSDRFFAERPEGSVSTLKIQRTQQEDSAVYLCASSLAGGQRVTFGSGTRLTVV.

This chain uses TRBV5-1 with TRBJ2-5; TRBD1 matches 7 bases. In germline, CDR1 is SGHRS, CDR2 YFSETQ. There are 14 residues in the CDR3. V was pared by 2 bases and J by 3 bases, with 4 bases of the junction left unmatched. The CDR3 loop reads CASSFGTAEETQYF. Here the CDR3 DNA reads TGCGCCAGCAGCTTTGGGACAGCAGAAGAGACCCAGTACTTC.

The chain joins TRBV5-1 to TRBJ2-5, with no clear D. CDR3 length: 13 residues. CDR1 and CDR2 (germline): SGHRS, YFSETQ. V gave up 2 bases and J gave up 1 base, with 6 bases separating them. DNA for the CDR3: TGCGCCAGCAGCTTTTCGGTCCAAGAGACCCAGTACTTC. Its translation is CASSFSVQETQYF.

CDR3 nucleotides: TGCGCCAGCAGCTTGGTAGCTAGCCCTACAGATACGCAGTATTTT. Its protein is CASSLVASPTDTQYF. V is TRBV5-1 and J is TRBJ2-3, with a possible D match to TRBD2 (5 bases). Trimming stripped 0 bases from V and 3 bases from J, with 11 bases between. Germline V lookup: CDR1 SGHRS, CDR2 YFSETQ. This CDR3 is 15 amino acids long.

The V gene is TRBV29-1, the J gene TRBJ2-1; tentatively, D is TRBD1 or TRBD2 (6 bases each). V lost 4 bases to trimming and J lost 3 bases, with 16 bases between them. This CDR3 is built from 15 residues. The germline V gene encodes CDR1 SQVTM and CDR2 ANQGSEA. In DNA form, the CDR3 reads TGCAGCGTTGGGGGGGCAGGGCAGGGCTACAATGAGCAGTTCTTC. It is translated as CSVGGAGQGYNEQFF.

This clone has a handful of counts. The gene calls are TRBV6-5 and TRBJ1-1; D uncertain. Germline V gene lookup returns CDR1 MNHEY and CDR2 SVGAGI. V shed 2 bases and J shed 1 base, with 2 bases lying between them. This CDR3 has 12 amino acids. For the CDR3, the DNA is TGTGCCAGCAGTTACCCGAACACTGAAGCTTTCTTT. It specifies CASSYPNTEAFF.

This chain joins TRBV30 and TRBJ2-1; 11 nucleotides align to TRBD1. The CDR3 is 14 residues long. V lost 4 bases and J lost 7; bases outside the gene matches: 6. CDR1 and CDR2 (germline): GTSNPN, SVGIG (reference sequence). In DNA, the CDR3 is TGTGCCTGGAAAGGACAGGGGGCGGGAAATGAGCAGTTCTTC. This codes for CAWKGQGAGNEQFF.

This chain uses TRBV1 with TRBJ2-5; the D call TRBD2 from the table was never checked on the DNA. TRBV1 is deemed a pseudogene. The CDR3 is made up of 14 amino acids. CDR3 sequence: CTSSQGGDQETQYF. The CDR3, as DNA: TGCACCAGCAGCCAAGGCGGGGACCAAGAGACCCAGTACTTC.